This T cell receptor beta chain was recovered during a study of T cells of healthy individuals. This CDR3 is 16 amino acids long. Trimming removed 10 bases from V and 2 bases from J; junction bases left unmatched: 14. TCRdb re-analysed the 5' RACE reads in MiXCR, keeping a single row per CDR3 protein. This table holds about 53,000 distinct CDR3 sequences, roughly 15% found once. The receptor's source is a human donor in good health. The chain links TRBV23-1 to TRBJ2-7, with TRBD2 matching 10 bases. Being an ORF, TRBV23-1 has a function that is uncertain. CDR3 sequence (DNA): TGCGCCACACAGAAAAATTATAGCGGGAGGCCCTACGAGCAGTACTTC. Protein product: CATQKNYSGRPYEQYF.